A selection of T cell receptor beta chains follows, all from one sample in a study of spatial heterogeneity in lung cancer. TCRdb re-called the 5' RACE reads with MiXCR, one entry per CDR3 protein. The data hold some 110,000 distinct CDR3 sequences, with 12% observed a single time. This specimen consisted of PBMCs, obtained at follow-up. These TCRs come from a male donor with early-stage non-small cell lung cancer. The CDR3 runs from the conserved cysteine through the conserved F or W. Each record gives: J gene, V gene, D gene, clone size, CDR3 DNA, CDR3 protein. A D gene is named only where the DNA matches it firmly. Rows may omit the clone size; those that give it use once, few, many or a size class.

j_call: TRBJ2-3; v_call: TRBV25-1; d_call: .; clone_size: .; cdr3_nt: TGTGCCAGCAGTGACAGGGGTAGGGGCACAGATACGCAGTATTTT; cdr3_aa: CASSDRGRGTDTQYF
j_call: TRBJ2-7; v_call: TRBV6-2/TRBV6-3; d_call: TRBD1; clone_size: .; cdr3_nt: TGTGCCAGCAGTCCGGGACAGGGGCTTTCCTACGAGCAGTACTTC; cdr3_aa: CASSPGQGLSYEQYF
j_call: TRBJ2-2; v_call: TRBV28; d_call: TRBD2; clone_size: .; cdr3_nt: TGTGCCAGCAGTTTAACCCCTATTGGCCCCGGGACTAGCGGCCCGAACACCGGGGAGCTGTTTTTT; cdr3_aa: CASSLTPIGPGTSGPNTGELFF
j_call: TRBJ1-5; v_call: TRBV3-1; d_call: .; clone_size: .; cdr3_nt: TGTGCCAGCAGCCCACAGATGCGTCAGCCCCAGCATTTT; cdr3_aa: CASSPQMRQPQHF
j_call: TRBJ1-5; v_call: TRBV20-1; d_call: .; clone_size: many; cdr3_nt: TGCAGTGTTAGTGCCAGGGCGAATCAGCCCCAGCATTTT; cdr3_aa: CSVSARANQPQHF
j_call: TRBJ2-1; v_call: TRBV5-1; d_call: TRBD1; clone_size: .; cdr3_nt: TGCGCCAGCAGCTTCGGACAGGGCGGGCACAATGAGCAGTTCTTC; cdr3_aa: CASSFGQGGHNEQFF
j_call: TRBJ2-6; v_call: TRBV5-5; d_call: .; clone_size: few; cdr3_nt: TGTGCCAGCAGCTCGCCACAACTGGTTGCTGGGGCCAACGTCCTGACTTTC; cdr3_aa: CASSSPQLVAGANVLTF
j_call: TRBJ1-6; v_call: TRBV10-3; d_call: .; clone_size: many; cdr3_nt: TGTGCCATCAGTGAGTCGAGAACCTTTCCTCTGCTCCACTTT; cdr3_aa: CAISESRTFPLLHF
j_call: TRBJ1-6; v_call: TRBV12-3/TRBV12-4; d_call: .; clone_size: many; cdr3_nt: TGTGCCAGCAGTTTACGGGGGAATTCACCCCTCCACTTT; cdr3_aa: CASSLRGNSPLHF
j_call: TRBJ2-1; v_call: TRBV11-3; d_call: .; clone_size: few; cdr3_nt: TGTGCCAGCAGCTCCGGGACATTTCATGGCGATGAGCAGTTCTTC; cdr3_aa: CASSSGTFHGDEQFF
j_call: TRBJ1-5; v_call: TRBV15; d_call: .; clone_size: many; cdr3_nt: TGTGCCACCAGCAGAGATCTGGGGCAGCCCCAGCATTTT; cdr3_aa: CATSRDLGQPQHF
j_call: TRBJ2-1; v_call: TRBV3-1; d_call: .; clone_size: many; cdr3_nt: TGTGCCAGCAGCTGGGCTTCCTCCTACAATGAGCAGTTCTTC; cdr3_aa: CASSWASSYNEQFF
j_call: TRBJ1-2; v_call: TRBV20-1; d_call: .; clone_size: many; cdr3_nt: TGCAGTGCCAAGATCTATGGCTACACCTTC; cdr3_aa: CSAKIYGYTF
j_call: TRBJ1-5; v_call: TRBV3-1; d_call: TRBD1; clone_size: many; cdr3_nt: TGTGCCAGCAGCCCCGACAGGGGGATCAATCAGCCCCAGCATTTT; cdr3_aa: CASSPDRGINQPQHF
j_call: TRBJ2-2; v_call: TRBV28; d_call: TRBD2; clone_size: .; cdr3_nt: TGTGCCAGCAGTTTAATCAGCGGGGGCAACACCGGGGAGCTGTTTTTT; cdr3_aa: CASSLISGGNTGELFF
j_call: TRBJ1-5; v_call: TRBV5-1; d_call: TRBD1; clone_size: .; cdr3_nt: TGCGCCAGCAGTCACGACAGGGGCAATCAGCCCCAGCATTTT; cdr3_aa: CASSHDRGNQPQHF
j_call: TRBJ2-7; v_call: TRBV10-3; d_call: .; clone_size: many; cdr3_nt: TGTGCCATCAGTGAGCAGGGCAGCCGAACCTACGAGCAGTACTTC; cdr3_aa: CAISEQGSRTYEQYF
j_call: TRBJ1-4; v_call: TRBV20-1; d_call: .; clone_size: many; cdr3_nt: TGCAGTGCTAGAGTTTTGGGGGGAGGTACTAATGAAAAACTGTTTTTT; cdr3_aa: CSARVLGGGTNEKLFF
j_call: TRBJ1-2; v_call: TRBV20-1; d_call: TRBD1; clone_size: many; cdr3_nt: TGCAGTGCCGTCAGGGGGCAGTCTGGCTACACCTTC; cdr3_aa: CSAVRGQSGYTF
j_call: TRBJ2-5; v_call: TRBV20-1; d_call: .; clone_size: .; cdr3_nt: TGCAGTGCTAGAGATTACGGCGGGGCAGGGGCAGAGACCCAGTACTTC; cdr3_aa: CSARDYGGAGAETQYF
j_call: TRBJ1-4; v_call: TRBV5-1; d_call: .; clone_size: many; cdr3_nt: TGCGCCAGCAGCTTCCGTGATGGTGAAAAACTGTTTTTT; cdr3_aa: CASSFRDGEKLFF
j_call: TRBJ2-1; v_call: TRBV24-1; d_call: .; clone_size: many; cdr3_nt: TGTGCCACCAGAGGTGCCCTAAATTACAATGAGCAGTTCTTC; cdr3_aa: CATRGALNYNEQFF
j_call: TRBJ2-2; v_call: TRBV7-9; d_call: TRBD1; clone_size: many; cdr3_nt: TGTGCCAGCAGCTTTTCGGACAGGGAAGTGATGAACACCGGGGAGCTGTTTTTT; cdr3_aa: CASSFSDREVMNTGELFF
j_call: TRBJ1-6; v_call: TRBV18; d_call: TRBD1; clone_size: few; cdr3_nt: TGTGCCAGCTCACGGGACAGGGTACAATCACCCCTCCACTTT; cdr3_aa: CASSRDRVQSPLHF
j_call: TRBJ2-5; v_call: TRBV4-2; d_call: .; clone_size: many; cdr3_nt: TGTGCCAGCAGCCAAGATTGGGTAGAGACCCAGTACTTC; cdr3_aa: CASSQDWVETQYF
j_call: TRBJ2-3; v_call: TRBV5-1; d_call: TRBD1; clone_size: few; cdr3_nt: TGCGCCAGCAGCACTTCGACAGGGGAGGATACGCAGTATTTT; cdr3_aa: CASSTSTGEDTQYF
j_call: TRBJ1-1; v_call: TRBV25-1; d_call: .; clone_size: .; cdr3_nt: TGTGCCAGCAGCCAAACAGGGATAAAGAACACTGAAGCTTTCTTT; cdr3_aa: CASSQTGIKNTEAFF
j_call: TRBJ2-5; v_call: TRBV14; d_call: .; clone_size: many; cdr3_nt: TGTGCCAGCAGCCAAGATTTGAGGGAGACCCAGTACTTC; cdr3_aa: CASSQDLRETQYF
j_call: TRBJ1-2; v_call: TRBV20-1; d_call: TRBD1; clone_size: .; cdr3_nt: TGCAGTGCTGGTGGACAGGGGGAGGGCTACACCTTC; cdr3_aa: CSAGGQGEGYTF
j_call: TRBJ1-1; v_call: TRBV7-8; d_call: TRBD1; clone_size: .; cdr3_nt: TGTGCCAGCAGACCGCCGGTCCTCAGGGGGCCAACTGAAGCTTTCTTT; cdr3_aa: CASRPPVLRGPTEAFF
j_call: TRBJ2-3; v_call: TRBV20-1; d_call: .; clone_size: .; cdr3_nt: TGCAGTGCTATAAGGGGGGCACCCAGAGGAGATACGCAGTATTTT; cdr3_aa: CSAIRGAPRGDTQYF
j_call: TRBJ2-3; v_call: TRBV7-2; d_call: .; clone_size: few; cdr3_nt: TGTGCCAGCAGCTTAGGCAGCTCCAGCACAGATACGCAGTATTTT; cdr3_aa: CASSLGSSSTDTQYF
j_call: TRBJ1-5; v_call: TRBV7-9; d_call: TRBD1; clone_size: few; cdr3_nt: TGTGCCAGCAGCGCCGGGACAGGGAGGCAGCCCCAGCATTTT; cdr3_aa: CASSAGTGRQPQHF
j_call: TRBJ1-4; v_call: TRBV7-2; d_call: .; clone_size: few; cdr3_nt: TGTGCCAGCAGCGTTGGGACACGGGGGGATGAAAAACTGTTTTTT; cdr3_aa: CASSVGTRGDEKLFF
j_call: TRBJ2-3; v_call: TRBV11-2; d_call: TRBD1; clone_size: few; cdr3_nt: TGTGCCAGCAGCTTCCGGACAGGGCCCACAGATACGCAGTATTTT; cdr3_aa: CASSFRTGPTDTQYF
j_call: TRBJ2-3; v_call: TRBV7-6; d_call: .; clone_size: .; cdr3_nt: TGTGCCAGCAGCTTCCTACAGTCAGATACGCAGTATTTT; cdr3_aa: CASSFLQSDTQYF
j_call: TRBJ1-5; v_call: TRBV12-3/TRBV12-4; d_call: .; clone_size: many; cdr3_nt: TGTGCCAGCAGTTTCTCCGAGGGGAGCAATCAGCCCCAGCATTTT; cdr3_aa: CASSFSEGSNQPQHF
j_call: TRBJ1-2; v_call: TRBV20-1; d_call: TRBD1; clone_size: .; cdr3_nt: TGCAGTGCTGTACAGGGGCTCTATGGCTACACCTTC; cdr3_aa: CSAVQGLYGYTF
j_call: TRBJ1-3; v_call: TRBV6-2/TRBV6-3; d_call: .; clone_size: .; cdr3_nt: TGTGCCAGCAGTCACCCTCTTGGAGCTGGAAACACCATATATTTT; cdr3_aa: CASSHPLGAGNTIYF
j_call: TRBJ1-1; v_call: TRBV7-3; d_call: .; clone_size: .; cdr3_nt: TGTGCCAGCAGCCCGACGGGGGACGGGGAAGCTTTCTTT; cdr3_aa: CASSPTGDGEAFF
j_call: TRBJ1-4; v_call: TRBV19; d_call: .; clone_size: .; cdr3_nt: TGTGCCAGTAGGACCACCTGGACCGTAGAGGGGTATGAAAAACTGTTTTTT; cdr3_aa: CASRTTWTVEGYEKLFF
j_call: TRBJ1-6; v_call: TRBV15; d_call: .; clone_size: .; cdr3_nt: TGTGCCACCAGCAGAGATCGGGCTAATTCACCCCTCCACTTT; cdr3_aa: CATSRDRANSPLHF